This T cell receptor (beta chain) was sequenced during a study of STAT5B mutations in CD4+ large granular lymphocyte leukemia. The CDR3 has 16 amino acids. Germline CDR1 SGHRS, CDR2 YFSETQ. Trimming cost V 0 bases and J 4 bases; bases outside gene matches: 7. Data came from immunoSEQ multiplex PCR; TCRdb stores just in-frame clones and leaves some out. The profile shows 40,000 or so clones, over 70% of them singletons. This sequence originates from a human donor in good health. Sequencing was carried out using CD4+ T cells from blood buffy coats. The gene calls are TRBV5-1 and TRBJ2-4; TRBD1 matches at 7 bases. CDR3 nucleotides: TGCGCCAGCAGCTTGGTTTTTAGGGGACAGAAAAACATTCAGTACTTC. Translation gives CASSLVFRGQKNIQYF.